The clone carrying this TCR beta chain was counted a few times. V was pared by 3 bases and J by 0 bases, with 4 bases of the junction left unmatched. The CDR3 contains 15 residues. Germline lookup yields CDR1 KGHSH and CDR2 LQKENI. The sample comes from a study of blood T cell repertoires in COVID-19. Study background: The samples span acute and convalescent COVID-19 from the United States, Italy and Spain. The cDNA or gDNA used as material had been derived from T cells, B-cell-depleted T cells, or PBMCs.

In the authors' workflow: Researchers report that nucleated cell counts were estimated from reference gene primer amplification. TCRdb's table, derived via immunoSEQ multiplex PCR, lists solely in-frame clones and lacks some. D and trimming come from the DNA, and the V and J calls and clone size come from that table. The sample has some 62,000 clones, less than 80% seen once; the top ten hold approximately 18%. The receptor was isolated from a man in his sixties with acute or convalescent COVID-19. The rearrangement uses TRBV18 and TRBJ2-7, with 8 bases aligning to TRBD2. The sequencing input was peripheral blood. The CDR3 DNA reads as TGTGCCAGCTCACCTGGACTAGCCGGCTCCTACGAGCAGTACTTC. Residues: CASSPGLAGSYEQYF. Variable domain in full (rest from reference TRBV18 and TRBJ2-7): NAGVMQNPRHLVRRRGQEARLRCSPMKGHSHVYWYRQLPEEGLKFMVYLQKENIIDESGMPKERFSAEFPKEGPSILRIQQVVRGDSAAYFCASSPGLAGSYEQYFGPGTRLTVT.